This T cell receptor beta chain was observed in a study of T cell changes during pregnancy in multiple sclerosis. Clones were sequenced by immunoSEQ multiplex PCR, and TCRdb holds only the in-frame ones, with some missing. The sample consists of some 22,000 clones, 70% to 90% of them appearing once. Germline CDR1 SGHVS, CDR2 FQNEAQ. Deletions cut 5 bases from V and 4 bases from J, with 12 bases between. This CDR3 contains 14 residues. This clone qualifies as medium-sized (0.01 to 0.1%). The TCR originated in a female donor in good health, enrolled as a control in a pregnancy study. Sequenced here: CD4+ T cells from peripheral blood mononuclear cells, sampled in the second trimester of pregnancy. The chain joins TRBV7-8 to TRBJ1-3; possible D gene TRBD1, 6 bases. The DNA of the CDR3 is TGTGCCAGCAGCATAGGGACATCCGGAAACACCATATATTTT. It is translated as CASSIGTSGNTIYF.